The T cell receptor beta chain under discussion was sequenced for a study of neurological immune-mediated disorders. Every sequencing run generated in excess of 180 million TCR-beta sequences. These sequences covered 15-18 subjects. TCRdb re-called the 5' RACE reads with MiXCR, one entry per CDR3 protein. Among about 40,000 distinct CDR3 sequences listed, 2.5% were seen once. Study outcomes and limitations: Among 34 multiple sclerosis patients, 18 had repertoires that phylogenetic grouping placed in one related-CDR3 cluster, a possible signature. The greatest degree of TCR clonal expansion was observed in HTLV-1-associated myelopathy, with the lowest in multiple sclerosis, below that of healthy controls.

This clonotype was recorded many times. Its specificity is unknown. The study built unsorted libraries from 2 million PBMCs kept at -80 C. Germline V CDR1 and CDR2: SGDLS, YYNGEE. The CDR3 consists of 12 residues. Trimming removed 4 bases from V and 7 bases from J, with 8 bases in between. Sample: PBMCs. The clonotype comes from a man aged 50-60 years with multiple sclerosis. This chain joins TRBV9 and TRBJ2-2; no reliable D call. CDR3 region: CASSPYNGELFF. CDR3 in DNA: TGTGCCAGCAGCCCATATAACGGGGAGCTGTTTTTT.